This is a list of T cell receptor beta chains from one sample in a study of blood T cell repertoires in COVID-19. Sequenced by immunoSEQ multiplex PCR; TCRdb stores in-frame clones only, minus some. The data show roughly 400,000 clones, 90% seen once. Sequencing was done on a sample of PBMCs or T cells enriched from blood (not recorded which). The receptors come from a man younger than 30 who had recovered from COVID-19. CDR3s leave out the opening cysteine and the closing phenylalanine or tryptophan. The order of the fields is V gene, J gene, CDR3 protein.

v_call: TRBV27; j_call: TRBJ2-2; cdr3_aa: ASSSPGGGAPGELF
v_call: TRBV3-1/TRBV3-2; j_call: TRBJ1-5; cdr3_aa: ASSQGPRQPQH
v_call: TRBV27; j_call: TRBJ2-3; cdr3_aa: ASSRVSGSFADTQY
v_call: TRBV6-1; j_call: TRBJ2-7; cdr3_aa: ASSEGTSDSYEQY
v_call: TRBV10-3; j_call: TRBJ2-2; cdr3_aa: AISATGSTGELF
v_call: TRBV5-1; j_call: TRBJ1-5; cdr3_aa: ASSPRPGGREGQPQH
v_call: TRBV9; j_call: TRBJ1-4; cdr3_aa: ASSVGGMGYEKLF
v_call: TRBV11-2; j_call: TRBJ1-4; cdr3_aa: ASSFSDSSNEKLF
v_call: TRBV7-3; j_call: TRBJ2-1; cdr3_aa: ASSLVTSGAGGPYNEQF
v_call: TRBV7-3; j_call: TRBJ1-4; cdr3_aa: ASSTSGVDEKLF
v_call: TRBV5-6; j_call: TRBJ1-6; cdr3_aa: ASSLRRTGGTHLAPLH
v_call: TRBV11-2; j_call: TRBJ1-2; cdr3_aa: ASSSIVKTGYRYGYT
v_call: TRBV7-8; j_call: TRBJ1-6; cdr3_aa: ASSFRGSSYNSPLH
v_call: TRBV11-1; j_call: TRBJ1-4; cdr3_aa: ASSEGQAPRDEKLF
v_call: TRBV3-1/TRBV3-2; j_call: TRBJ1-4; cdr3_aa: ASSDRVREKLF
v_call: TRBV27; j_call: TRBJ1-2; cdr3_aa: ASTGTGEYGYT
v_call: TRBV6-4; j_call: TRBJ1-4; cdr3_aa: ASSEGPSPNEKLF
v_call: TRBV5-1; j_call: TRBJ2-4; cdr3_aa: ASSLETANIQY
v_call: TRBV18; j_call: TRBJ1-1; cdr3_aa: ASSHRGLNTEAF
v_call: TRBV19; j_call: TRBJ2-3; cdr3_aa: ASRFRDTQY
v_call: TRBV27; j_call: TRBJ2-1; cdr3_aa: ASSLSGSYNEQF
v_call: TRBV5-1; j_call: TRBJ2-1; cdr3_aa: ASSRAGSLNEQF
v_call: TRBV30; j_call: TRBJ2-5; cdr3_aa: AWSAGRGETQY